Presented here are 5 T cell receptor beta chains from one specimen sequenced in a study of cytomegalovirus exposure and HLA in healthy donors. In the PCR, 60 Vbeta and 13 Jbeta primers were used. Sequencing was performed with immunoSEQ multiplex PCR; in TCRdb, only in-frame clones are kept and a portion is missing. The data contain 90,000 to 100,000 clones, around 70% of them singletons. Sequencing was performed on PBMCs. All receptors derive from a man aged 50-60 years in good health and CMV-seronegative.

The genes are TRBV6-1 and TRBJ1-5, with D possibly matching TRBD1 (5 bases). The CDR3 extends over 15 amino acids. V dropped 0 bases and J dropped 8 bases, with 14 bases sitting between them. Germline assignment: CDR1 MNHNS and CDR2 SASEGT. The CDR3 sequence: CASSEAGHVGEPQHF. In DNA, the CDR3 is TGTGCCAGCAGTGAAGCAGGACATGTAGGAGAGCCCCAGCATTTT.

The chain carries TRBV6-1 and TRBJ2-5; TRBD1 might be the D (5 bases). Trimming removed 0 bases at V and 4 bases at J, with 12 bases between. This CDR3 has 15 amino acids. Germline V lookup: CDR1 MNHNS, CDR2 SASEGT. CDR3 sequence: CASSEAPDSAETQYF. The CDR3 DNA reads as TGTGCCAGCAGTGAAGCCCCCGACAGCGCAGAGACCCAGTACTTC.

The V call is TRBV7-2, the J call TRBJ2-3; maybe TRBD1 (6 bases). The CDR3 sequence is 13 residues long. Deletions cut 4 bases from V and 10 bases from J, with 15 bases between. Germline CDR1 is SGHTA and CDR2 is FQGNSA. CDR3 amino acids: CASSYGSGQSQYF. The CDR3 DNA is TGTGCCAGCAGCTACGGATCGGGACAATCGCAGTATTTT. The complete variable domain, with remaining parts taken from reference TRBV7-2 and TRBJ2-3, reads GAGVSQSPSNKVTEKGKDVELRCDPISGHTALYWYRQSLGQGLEFLIYFQGNSAPDKSGLPSDRFSAERTGGSVSTLTIQRTQQEDSAVYLCASSYGSGQSQYFGPGTRLTVL.

The chain joins TRBV2 to TRBJ1-2; unclear D gene. Germline-derived CDR1 and CDR2 are SNHLY and FYNNEI. CDR3 length equals 18 residues. V gave up 2 bases and J gave up 4 bases, with 23 bases separating them. CDR3 sequence: CASSEPLGVTRASYGYTF. CDR3 sequence (DNA): TGTGCCAGCAGTGAACCGCTCGGGGTCACTCGGGCATCCTATGGCTACACCTTC.

The chain is built from TRBV6-6 and TRBJ2-3; D unclear. In germline, CDR1 is MNHNY, CDR2 SVGAGI (reference sequence). This CDR3 has 11 residues. Trimming took off 4 bases at V and 7 bases at J, with 6 bases between the two ends. The CDR3: CASSSSNTQYF. The CDR3 DNA reads as TGTGCCAGCAGTTCGAGTAATACGCAGTATTTT.